This is a list of T cell receptor beta chains from one sample in a study of blood T cell repertoires in COVID-19. Clones were sequenced by immunoSEQ multiplex PCR, and TCRdb holds only the in-frame ones, with some missing. This table holds a few hundred thousand clones, roughly 87% found once. Sequencing was carried out using peripheral blood. The receptors originated from a human donor in a cohort sampled during active COVID-19. Each CDR3 is given with its conserved first and last residue. A D gene is named only where the DNA matches it firmly. Not all rows give a size; the values are once, few, many and, for expanded clones, a class.

TRBJ1-2 . TRBD1 TRBV6-2/TRBV6-3 CASSPGTGYYGYTF TGTGCCAGCAGCCCCGGGACAGGGTACTATGGCTACACCTTC
TRBJ1-1 . . TRBV5-1 CASSLEFPGTEAFF TGCGCCAGCAGCTTGGAGTTTCCCGGGACAGAAGCTTTCTTT
TRBJ1-1 . . TRBV4-1 CASSQEGSLGADTEAFF TGCGCCAGCAGCCAAGAAGGCAGCCTGGGTGCGGACACTGAAGCTTTCTTT
TRBJ2-7 . TRBD1 TRBV30 CAWRAGGRGLTEQYF TGTGCCTGGAGGGCCGGTGGCAGGGGGCTAACCGAGCAGTACTTC
TRBJ1-6 . TRBD1 TRBV27 CASSTRDRGPLNSPLHF TGTGCCAGCAGTACCCGGGACAGGGGACCACTTAATTCACCCCTCCACTTT
TRBJ2-7 . TRBD2 TRBV7-8 CASSFPTSGAGEQYF TGTGCCAGCAGCTTTCCGACTAGCGGGGCTGGCGAGCAGTACTTC
TRBJ2-7 . . TRBV19 CASSRGTSTPYEQYF TGTGCCAGTAGTAGGGGCACTTCTACCCCATACGAGCAGTACTTC
TRBJ1-5 . . TRBV6-5 CASSPLNGGNQPQHF TGTGCCAGCAGTCCCCTTAATGGAGGCAATCAGCCCCAGCATTTT
TRBJ2-7 once TRBD1 TRBV18 CASSPPGQGLYEQYF TGTGCCAGCTCACCACCGGGACAGGGTCTCTACGAGCAGTACTTC
TRBJ2-3 once TRBD1 TRBV4-2 CASSQLGQDTDTQYF TGTGCCAGCAGCCAATTAGGACAGGACACAGATACGCAGTATTTT
TRBJ2-2 . TRBD2 TRBV3-1/TRBV3-2 CASSLSGGATGELFF TGTGCCAGCAGCCTAAGCGGGGGGGCCACCGGGGAGCTGTTTTTT
TRBJ1-5 . TRBD1 TRBV6-5 CASSTIRQGNQPQHF TGTGCCAGCAGTACCATCCGACAGGGGAATCAGCCCCAGCATTTT
TRBJ1-1 . TRBD1 TRBV2 CASTWTGTTEAFF TGTGCCAGCACCTGGACAGGGACCACTGAAGCTTTCTTT
TRBJ1-2 . . TRBV6-2/TRBV6-3 CASRPLDRLSLLGSYGYTF TGTGCCAGCAGACCTCTCGACAGGCTCTCACTCTTGGGAAGTTATGGCTACACCTTC
TRBJ1-1 . . TRBV3-1/TRBV3-2 CASSQGEAVNTEAFF TGTGCCAGCAGCCAAGGGGAGGCTGTGAACACTGAAGCTTTCTTT
TRBJ2-6 few TRBD1 TRBV7-2 CASRPDRAGANVLTF TGTGCCAGCAGGCCAGACAGGGCTGGGGCCAACGTCCTGACTTTC
TRBJ2-2 . . TRBV5-5 CASRGLLNTGELFF TGTGCCAGCAGAGGACTACTAAACACCGGGGAGCTGTTTTTT
TRBJ1-6 . . TRBV30 CAWSSEGGGSPLHF TGTGCCTGGAGTTCAGAGGGCGGCGGATCACCCCTCCACTTT
TRBJ2-7 . . TRBV5-1 CASSLGATANEQYF TGCGCCAGCAGCTTGGGGGCCACGGCAAACGAGCAGTACTTC
TRBJ2-7 . . TRBV10-2 CASRYEQYF TGCGCCAGTCGTTACGAGCAGTACTTC
TRBJ2-3 . . TRBV19 CASHPQGTDTQYF TGTGCCAGTCACCCACAGGGAACGGATACGCAGTATTTT
TRBJ2-5 . TRBD1 TRBV7-2 CASSLSISGTGGPTETQYF TGTGCCAGCAGCTTAAGTATCAGCGGAACAGGGGGTCCGACAGAGACCCAGTACTTC
TRBJ2-7 . . TRBV6-2/TRBV6-3 CASSSLRLLDEQYF TGTGCCAGCAGTTCACTCCGGTTATTGGACGAGCAGTACTTC
TRBJ1-5 . . TRBV7-2 CASSPSPYSNQPQHF TGTGCCAGCAGCCCTAGCCCCTATAGCAATCAGCCCCAGCATTTT
TRBJ2-5 . TRBD2 TRBV6-6 CASSPGTSGLVTETQYF TGTGCCAGCAGTCCCGGGACTAGCGGACTCGTGACGGAGACCCAGTACTTC
TRBJ2-7 . TRBD1 TRBV7-9 CASSYGQGPYEQYF TGTGCCAGCAGCTATGGACAGGGTCCCTACGAGCAGTACTTC
TRBJ1-2 . . TRBV7-9 CASSFREDYGYTF TGTGCCAGCAGCTTCAGGGAAGACTATGGCTACACCTTC
TRBJ2-1 . TRBD2 TRBV27 CASSFAGGFYNEQFF TGTGCCAGCAGTTTTGCGGGAGGTTTCTACAATGAGCAGTTCTTC
TRBJ1-2 . . TRBV19 CASSLSNYGYTF TGTGCCAGTAGTTTGAGTAACTATGGCTACACCTTC
TRBJ1-1 few . TRBV18 CASSPPIRASEAFF TGTGCCAGCTCACCACCGATTAGAGCGAGTGAAGCTTTCTTT
TRBJ2-7 . TRBD1 TRBV9 CASSLRDRGVYEQYF TGTGCCAGCAGCCTACGGGACAGGGGGGTCTACGAGCAGTACTTC
TRBJ2-7 . TRBD2 TRBV19 CASSIPSGSIYEQYF TGTGCCAGTAGTATACCTAGCGGGAGTATCTACGAGCAGTACTTC
TRBJ2-7 . TRBD1 TRBV30 CAWSGQMGQYF TGTGCCTGGTCGGGACAGATGGGGCAGTACTTC
TRBJ2-1 once TRBD2 TRBV27 CASSTGTSGTNEQFF TGTGCCAGCAGTACGGGGACTAGCGGGACCAATGAGCAGTTCTTC
TRBJ2-5 . . TRBV5-5 CASSWATNLPQETQYF TGTGCCAGCAGCTGGGCGACTAATCTGCCTCAAGAGACCCAGTACTTC
TRBJ1-5 . . TRBV19 CASIGGGQPQHF TGTGCCAGTATCGGGGGGGGTCAGCCCCAGCATTTT
TRBJ2-7 . . TRBV4-3 CASSPYQGWAEQYF TGCGCCAGCAGCCCATACCAGGGTTGGGCCGAGCAGTACTTC
TRBJ1-4 . . TRBV29-1 CSAQVATNEKLFF TGCAGCGCACAGGTCGCAACTAATGAAAAACTGTTTTTT
TRBJ1-4 . . TRBV18 CASSPGTNEKLFF TGTGCCAGCTCACCCGGGACAAATGAAAAACTGTTTTTT
TRBJ2-6 . . TRBV7-9 CASSPRMSPGANVLTF TGTGCCAGCAGCCCTAGGATGAGTCCTGGGGCCAACGTCCTGACTTTC
TRBJ2-3 . . TRBV6-2/TRBV6-3 CASSYISRLATDTQYF TGTGCCAGCAGTTACATCTCGCGTCTCGCGACAGATACGCAGTATTTT
TRBJ1-1 . TRBD1 TRBV7-9 CASTPKKPRTGNTEAFF TGTGCCAGCACTCCAAAGAAGCCCCGGACAGGGAACACTGAAGCTTTCTTT
TRBJ2-2 . . TRBV6-2/TRBV6-3 CASSDGGGPNTGELFF TGTGCCAGCAGCGATGGTGGGGGCCCTAACACCGGGGAGCTGTTTTTT
TRBJ2-6 . . TRBV19 CASSILQGPPPGANVLTF TGTGCCAGTAGTATACTACAGGGCCCTCCTCCGGGGGCCAACGTCCTGACTTTC
TRBJ2-7 . TRBD1 TRBV29-1 CSVARGTGGKVQYF TGCAGCGTCGCTCGGGGGACAGGGGGTAAGGTGCAGTACTTC
TRBJ2-7 . . TRBV5-6 CASSGRFYEQYF TGTGCCAGCAGCGGGCGATTCTACGAGCAGTACTTC
TRBJ1-2 . . TRBV28 CASSPTGNYGYTF TGTGCCAGCAGCCCAACCGGTAACTATGGCTACACCTTC
TRBJ1-2 . TRBD1 TRBV28 CASSFVGTVEYGYTF TGTGCCAGCAGTTTTGTGGGGACAGTCGAATATGGCTACACCTTC
TRBJ2-7 . TRBD1 TRBV5-8 CASTDRVEYEQYF TGTGCCAGCACCGACAGGGTCGAATACGAGCAGTACTTC
TRBJ1-2 once . TRBV28 CASSRTGNYGYTF TGTGCCAGCAGTCGAACGGGGAACTATGGCTACACCTTC
TRBJ1-2 . TRBD1 TRBV18 CASLPGQGAGGYTF TGTGCCAGCTTACCGGGACAGGGGGCAGGAGGCTACACCTTC
TRBJ2-7 . TRBD1 TRBV18 CASSPGQGLSYEQYF TGTGCCAGCTCACCGGGACAGGGGCTCTCCTACGAGCAGTACTTC
TRBJ1-1 . TRBD1 TRBV25-1 CATTDRGNSEAFF TGTGCCACCACGGACAGGGGAAATTCTGAAGCTTTCTTT
TRBJ2-5 . . TRBV14 CASSQASGVETQYF TGTGCCAGCAGCCAAGCTTCAGGGGTCGAGACCCAGTACTTC
TRBJ2-7 . TRBD1 TRBV29-1 CSWGQNSYEQYF TGCAGCTGGGGACAGAACTCCTACGAGCAGTACTTC
TRBJ2-3 . . TRBV18 CASSLRTGAGADTQYF TGTGCCAGCTCACTTCGTACTGGGGCTGGAGCAGATACGCAGTATTTT
TRBJ2-7 once . TRBV12-3/TRBV12-4 CASWSSREVQYF TGTGCCAGCTGGTCCTCGAGGGAGGTGCAGTACTTC
TRBJ2-7 once . TRBV27 CASSLRSGSYEQYF TGTGCCAGCAGTTTACGGTCAGGTTCCTACGAGCAGTACTTC
TRBJ1-1 . . TRBV10-3 CAISASGGNTEAFF TGTGCCATCAGTGCGTCAGGCGGGAACACTGAAGCTTTCTTT